The rows below give T cell receptor beta chains drawn from one sample of a study of blood T cell repertoires in COVID-19. Measured with immunoSEQ multiplex PCR; TCRdb has only the in-frame clones, and not every one. Here the sample spans around 450,000 clones, around 89% being singletons. The specimen sequenced was peripheral blood. Every receptor here comes from a woman aged 30 to 39 with acute or convalescent COVID-19. Both conserved end residues are part of each CDR3. The D gene is left open where the match is weak. Only some rows state a clone size, as once, few, many or a class for expanded clones.

J gene: TRBJ1-6
clone size: -
D gene: -
V gene: TRBV3-1/TRBV3-2
CDR3 protein: CASSQDGNSPLHF
CDR3 DNA: TGTGCCAGCAGCCAAGACGGGAATTCACCCCTCCACTTT

J gene: TRBJ2-2
clone size: -
D gene: -
V gene: TRBV24-1
CDR3 protein: CATRQGTGELFF
CDR3 DNA: TGTGCCACTCGCCAGGGGACCGGGGAGCTGTTTTTT

J gene: TRBJ2-7
clone size: -
D gene: -
V gene: TRBV2
CDR3 protein: CASSEVAGFEQYF
CDR3 DNA: TGTGCCAGCAGTGAGGTGGCAGGCTTCGAGCAGTACTTC

J gene: TRBJ1-5
clone size: -
D gene: TRBD1
V gene: TRBV10-3
CDR3 protein: CASSEGGTGGAGQPQHF
CDR3 DNA: TGTGCCAGCAGTGAGGGGGGGACAGGGGGCGCGGGTCAGCCCCAGCATTTT

J gene: TRBJ1-1
clone size: -
D gene: -
V gene: TRBV10-1
CDR3 protein: CASTTKNTEAFF
CDR3 DNA: TGCGCCAGCACGACAAAGAACACTGAAGCTTTCTTT

J gene: TRBJ2-5
clone size: -
D gene: TRBD2
V gene: TRBV7-3
CDR3 protein: CASSRTAGGAQYF
CDR3 DNA: TGTGCCAGCAGCAGGACTGCCGGGGGGGCCCAGTACTTC

J gene: TRBJ2-5
clone size: -
D gene: -
V gene: TRBV2
CDR3 protein: CASSVGGSGETQYF
CDR3 DNA: TGTGCCAGCAGTGTGGGGGGTTCGGGGGAGACCCAGTACTTC

J gene: TRBJ2-5
clone size: -
D gene: -
V gene: TRBV10-3
CDR3 protein: CATRETGNQETQYF
CDR3 DNA: TGTGCCACCCGAGAAACAGGGAACCAAGAGACCCAGTACTTC

J gene: TRBJ2-7
clone size: -
D gene: -
V gene: TRBV9
CDR3 protein: CASSVAPGTYEQYF
CDR3 DNA: TGTGCCAGCAGCGTAGCCCCCGGGACCTACGAGCAGTACTTC

J gene: TRBJ2-1
clone size: -
D gene: TRBD2
V gene: TRBV7-2
CDR3 protein: CASSLSPGTSGGYNEQFF
CDR3 DNA: TGTGCCAGCAGCTTATCCCCCGGGACTAGCGGGGGTTACAATGAGCAGTTCTTC

J gene: TRBJ2-3
clone size: -
D gene: TRBD2
V gene: TRBV9
CDR3 protein: CASSVSGGGTDTQYF
CDR3 DNA: TGTGCCAGCAGCGTGTCGGGGGGGGGCACAGATACGCAGTATTTT

J gene: TRBJ1-2
clone size: -
D gene: TRBD1
V gene: TRBV5-6
CDR3 protein: CASRPTDRGAHGYTF
CDR3 DNA: TGTGCCAGCAGACCAACCGACAGGGGAGCTCATGGCTACACCTTC

J gene: TRBJ2-2
clone size: -
D gene: TRBD2
V gene: TRBV7-6
CDR3 protein: CASSSAGTSAGELFF
CDR3 DNA: TGTGCCAGCAGCTCGGCCGGGACTAGTGCCGGGGAGCTGTTTTTT

J gene: TRBJ1-3
clone size: many
D gene: -
V gene: TRBV9
CDR3 protein: CASSAGSGNTIYF
CDR3 DNA: TGTGCCAGCAGCGCCGGTTCAGGAAACACCATATATTTT

J gene: TRBJ2-7
clone size: once
D gene: -
V gene: TRBV6-6
CDR3 protein: CASSYTATGIGEQYF
CDR3 DNA: TGTGCCAGCAGTTATACGGCGACAGGAATCGGCGAGCAGTACTTC

J gene: TRBJ1-4
clone size: -
D gene: TRBD1
V gene: TRBV28
CDR3 protein: CASNEQGAGEKLFF
CDR3 DNA: TGTGCCAGCAACGAACAGGGGGCTGGGGAAAAACTGTTTTTT

J gene: TRBJ2-1
clone size: -
D gene: -
V gene: TRBV4-1
CDR3 protein: CASSQVLNNEQFF
CDR3 DNA: TGCGCCAGCAGCCAAGTTTTAAACAATGAGCAGTTCTTC

J gene: TRBJ2-1
clone size: -
D gene: TRBD2
V gene: TRBV7-8
CDR3 protein: CASSLALGGAIYNEQFF
CDR3 DNA: TGTGCCAGCAGCTTAGCGCTCGGGGGGGCTATCTACAATGAGCAGTTCTTC

J gene: TRBJ2-7
clone size: -
D gene: TRBD1
V gene: TRBV5-6
CDR3 protein: CASRRTGDMYEQYF
CDR3 DNA: TGTGCCAGCAGGCGGACAGGGGATATGTACGAGCAGTACTTC

J gene: TRBJ1-5
clone size: -
D gene: -
V gene: TRBV30
CDR3 protein: CAWSTRYSNQPQHF
CDR3 DNA: TGTGCCTGGAGTACAAGATATAGCAATCAGCCCCAGCATTTT

J gene: TRBJ1-2
clone size: -
D gene: TRBD1
V gene: TRBV18
CDR3 protein: CASSPQQGDYYGYTF
CDR3 DNA: TGTGCCAGCTCACCCCAGCAGGGGGACTACTATGGCTACACCTTC

J gene: TRBJ1-5
clone size: -
D gene: -
V gene: TRBV9
CDR3 protein: CASSVDGGSGPQHF
CDR3 DNA: TGTGCCAGCAGCGTAGATGGAGGTTCCGGGCCCCAGCATTTT

J gene: TRBJ2-3
clone size: -
D gene: TRBD2
V gene: TRBV23-1
CDR3 protein: CASSLAGGPWDTQYF
CDR3 DNA: TGCGCCAGCAGTCTCGCGGGGGGGCCATGGGATACGCAGTATTTT

J gene: TRBJ2-2
clone size: once
D gene: -
V gene: TRBV7-9
CDR3 protein: CASSFIAGELFF
CDR3 DNA: TGTGCCAGCAGCTTCATTGCCGGGGAGCTGTTTTTT

J gene: TRBJ1-2
clone size: -
D gene: -
V gene: TRBV6-6
CDR3 protein: CASSSEMRGYGYTF
CDR3 DNA: TGTGCCAGCAGCTCCGAGATGAGAGGGTATGGCTACACCTTC

J gene: TRBJ2-3
clone size: few
D gene: -
V gene: TRBV27
CDR3 protein: CASRLSEGSTDTQYF
CDR3 DNA: TGTGCCAGCAGGCTTAGCGAGGGTAGCACAGATACGCAGTATTTT

J gene: TRBJ1-5
clone size: -
D gene: -
V gene: TRBV4-1
CDR3 protein: CASSQVIHSNQPQHF
CDR3 DNA: TGCGCCAGCAGCCAAGTCATACATAGCAATCAGCCCCAGCATTTT

J gene: TRBJ1-3
clone size: -
D gene: -
V gene: TRBV6-5
CDR3 protein: CASSYRGASGNTIYF
CDR3 DNA: TGTGCCAGCAGTTACAGGGGTGCCTCTGGAAACACCATATATTTT

J gene: TRBJ2-3
clone size: -
D gene: TRBD2
V gene: TRBV5-1
CDR3 protein: CASSLEAGPTDTQYF
CDR3 DNA: TGCGCCAGCAGCTTGGAAGCGGGGCCCACAGATACGCAGTATTTT

J gene: TRBJ2-1
clone size: -
D gene: TRBD1
V gene: TRBV9
CDR3 protein: CASSVAGQGPYNEQFF
CDR3 DNA: TGTGCCAGCAGCGTAGCGGGACAGGGGCCCTACAATGAGCAGTTCTTC

J gene: TRBJ2-7
clone size: -
D gene: -
V gene: TRBV9
CDR3 protein: CASSPRGRPDYEQYF
CDR3 DNA: TGTGCCAGCAGCCCCCGGGGTAGGCCGGACTACGAGCAGTACTTC

J gene: TRBJ1-1
clone size: -
D gene: TRBD1
V gene: TRBV20-1
CDR3 protein: CSASSGQTNTEAFF
CDR3 DNA: TGCAGTGCCAGTTCGGGACAGACTAACACTGAAGCTTTCTTT

J gene: TRBJ2-5
clone size: -
D gene: TRBD1
V gene: TRBV10-2
CDR3 protein: CASSGKGAVETQYF
CDR3 DNA: TGCGCCAGCAGTGGGAAGGGGGCGGTTGAGACCCAGTACTTC

J gene: TRBJ1-4
clone size: -
D gene: -
V gene: TRBV6-5
CDR3 protein: CASSQLRGNEKLFF
CDR3 DNA: TGTGCCAGCAGCCAGCTGAGGGGGAATGAAAAACTGTTTTTT

J gene: TRBJ2-7
clone size: -
D gene: TRBD1
V gene: TRBV5-6
CDR3 protein: CASSSGQGAHEQYF
CDR3 DNA: TGTGCCAGCAGTTCCGGACAGGGGGCGCACGAGCAGTACTTC

J gene: TRBJ2-1
clone size: -
D gene: -
V gene: TRBV20-1
CDR3 protein: CSASVFGGISYNEQFF
CDR3 DNA: TGCAGTGCTAGTGTATTCGGCGGGATCTCCTACAATGAGCAGTTCTTC

J gene: TRBJ2-1
clone size: -
D gene: TRBD1
V gene: TRBV7-6
CDR3 protein: CASSLGTGVYNEQFF
CDR3 DNA: TGTGCCAGCAGCTTGGGGACAGGGGTATACAATGAGCAGTTCTTC

J gene: TRBJ2-1
clone size: -
D gene: -
V gene: TRBV19
CDR3 protein: CASSISAGYSYNEQFF
CDR3 DNA: TGTGCCAGTAGTATATCGGCAGGTTACTCCTACAATGAGCAGTTCTTC

J gene: TRBJ2-1
clone size: -
D gene: TRBD1
V gene: TRBV3-1/TRBV3-2
CDR3 protein: CASGINRDRVFF
CDR3 DNA: TGTGCCAGCGGTATAAACCGGGACAGGGTTTTCTTC

J gene: TRBJ2-2
clone size: -
D gene: TRBD1
V gene: TRBV7-7
CDR3 protein: CASSIGTADTGELFF
CDR3 DNA: TGTGCCAGCAGCATCGGGACAGCGGACACCGGGGAGCTGTTTTTT

J gene: TRBJ1-2
clone size: -
D gene: -
V gene: TRBV25-1
CDR3 protein: CASSESPDGYTF
CDR3 DNA: TGTGCCAGCAGTGAATCGCCAGATGGCTACACCTTC

J gene: TRBJ2-5
clone size: -
D gene: TRBD1
V gene: TRBV25-1
CDR3 protein: CASGGRDRGQETQYF
CDR3 DNA: TGTGCCAGCGGGGGGAGGGACAGGGGTCAAGAGACCCAGTACTTC

J gene: TRBJ2-3
clone size: -
D gene: -
V gene: TRBV19
CDR3 protein: CASSPLRADTQYF
CDR3 DNA: TGTGCCAGTAGTCCCCTCAGGGCAGATACGCAGTATTTT

J gene: TRBJ1-5
clone size: -
D gene: -
V gene: TRBV6-5
CDR3 protein: CASSYRDSPVRPQHF
CDR3 DNA: TGTGCCAGCAGTTACCGCGACAGTCCCGTTAGGCCCCAGCATTTT

J gene: TRBJ2-1
clone size: -
D gene: -
V gene: TRBV7-6
CDR3 protein: CASSSRNEQFF
CDR3 DNA: TGTGCCAGCAGCTCCCGGAATGAGCAGTTCTTC

J gene: TRBJ1-5
clone size: -
D gene: -
V gene: TRBV28
CDR3 protein: CASSFGTNQPQHF
CDR3 DNA: TGTGCCAGCAGTTTTGGTACTAATCAGCCCCAGCATTTT

J gene: TRBJ1-1
clone size: -
D gene: -
V gene: TRBV20-1
CDR3 protein: CSASLEAFF
CDR3 DNA: TGCAGTGCTAGCCTTGAAGCTTTCTTT

J gene: TRBJ2-1
clone size: -
D gene: -
V gene: TRBV3-1/TRBV3-2
CDR3 protein: CASSRHGRGERNNEQFF
CDR3 DNA: TGTGCCAGCAGCCGCCATGGGCGCGGGGAGAGGAACAATGAGCAGTTCTTC

J gene: TRBJ1-2
clone size: -
D gene: -
V gene: TRBV29-1
CDR3 protein: CSVEDSAGYYGYTF
CDR3 DNA: TGCAGCGTTGAAGATTCCGCAGGTTACTATGGCTACACCTTC

J gene: TRBJ2-1
clone size: -
D gene: -
V gene: TRBV5-1
CDR3 protein: CASSLGQGTLYNEQFF
CDR3 DNA: TGCGCCAGCAGCTTGGGGCAGGGGACACTATACAATGAGCAGTTCTTC

J gene: TRBJ1-2
clone size: -
D gene: TRBD1
V gene: TRBV5-4
CDR3 protein: CASSSKTGALPFYGYTF
CDR3 DNA: TGTGCCAGCAGCTCAAAAACAGGGGCGCTCCCTTTCTATGGCTACACCTTC

J gene: TRBJ1-1
clone size: -
D gene: TRBD1
V gene: TRBV7-9
CDR3 protein: CASSFGQGANTEAFF
CDR3 DNA: TGTGCCAGCAGTTTTGGACAGGGTGCGAACACTGAAGCTTTCTTT

J gene: TRBJ2-7
clone size: -
D gene: TRBD1
V gene: TRBV5-4
CDR3 protein: CASSPRDRIYEQYF
CDR3 DNA: TGTGCCAGCAGCCCACGGGACAGGATTTACGAGCAGTACTTC

J gene: TRBJ2-7
clone size: once
D gene: TRBD1
V gene: TRBV18
CDR3 protein: CASSPTGTATEQQYF
CDR3 DNA: TGTGCCAGCTCACCAACCGGGACAGCTACCGAGCAGCAGTACTTC

J gene: TRBJ1-1
clone size: -
D gene: TRBD1
V gene: TRBV27
CDR3 protein: CASSLNRGQAEAFF
CDR3 DNA: TGTGCCAGCAGTTTGAACAGGGGGCAGGCTGAAGCTTTCTTT